These 20 T cell receptor beta chains originate from one sample sequenced in a study of control samples from healthy donors and cancer patients. Clones were sequenced by immunoSEQ multiplex PCR, and TCRdb holds only the in-frame ones, with some missing. The data hold fewer than 90,000 clones, with roughly 89% observed a single time. Sequenced input: PBMCs. Every receptor here comes from an older woman with head and neck cancer.

V and J are TRBV28 and TRBJ1-2; 7 bases agree with TRBD1. The CDR3 spans 14 residues. Unmatched junction bases numbered 5, after V lost 5 bases and J lost 2 bases. Germline CDR1 MDHEN, CDR2 SYDVKM. CDR3 DNA sequence: TGTGCCAGCAGTCCCGACAGGGCCAACTATGGCTACACCTTC. Amino acid sequence: CASSPDRANYGYTF.

The sample holds one count of this clone. The V call is TRBV18, the J call TRBJ2-1, with 10 bases that match TRBD2. CDR1 is KGHSH and CDR2 is LQKENI in the germline V gene. The V segment lost 2 bases and the J segment 7 bases; nucleotides outside the gene matches: 11. The CDR3 totals 17 residues. For the CDR3, the DNA is TGTGCCAGCTCACCAGCGAGCGGGAGGGCCGTCGAGAATGAGCAGTTCTTC. It encodes CASSPASGRAVENEQFF. Looking up the rest from reference TRBV18 and TRBJ2-1 gives the full variable domain: NAGVMQNPRHLVRRRGQEARLRCSPMKGHSHVYWYRQLPEEGLKFMVYLQKENIIDESGMPKERFSAEFPKEGPSILRIQQVVRGDSAAYFCASSPASGRAVENEQFFGPGTRLTVL.

This chain uses TRBV3-1 (or the pseudogene TRBV3-2) with TRBJ2-3; D gene ambiguous. Germline V gene sequence: CDR1 LGHDT, CDR2 YNNKEL (reference sequence). This CDR3 is built from 13 residues. V dropped 5 bases and J dropped 6 bases, with 12 bases sitting between them. In nucleotides, the CDR3 is TGTGCCAGCAGCAATAGAGGAGTTGATACGCAGTATTTT. It encodes CASSNRGVDTQYF.

The chain combines TRBV30 with TRBJ2-7; 8 nucleotides line up with TRBD2. Germline V gene sequence: CDR1 GTSNPN, CDR2 SVGIG (reference sequence). Trimming at V came to 1 base and at J to 7 bases, leaving 3 bases not matched to a gene. The length of the CDR3 is 12 residues. The CDR3 reads CAWSGGGREQYF. DNA for the CDR3: TGTGCCTGGAGTGGGGGCGGGAGGGAGCAGTACTTC.

This clone showed up just once. The genes are TRBV28 and TRBJ2-7; D could derive from TRBD1 or TRBD2 (5 bases each). Germline V CDR1 and CDR2: MDHEN, SYDVKM. The V end was cut by 3 bases, the J end by 6 bases, with 18 bases between. This CDR3 region has 15 residues. The CDR3 DNA follows: TGTGCCAGCAGTTTGGGGGATGTAAGGGGTTTCGAGCAGTACTTC. As protein: CASSLGDVRGFEQYF.

J is TRBJ2-2 and V is TRBV2; no clear D. This CDR3 comprises 15 residues. CDR1 is SNHLY and CDR2 is FYNNEI in the germline V gene. Deletions cut 2 bases from V and 4 bases from J, with 11 bases between. CDR3 in DNA: TGTGCCAGCAGTGAACTGGCAGGCGGCACCGGGGAGCTGTTTTTT. It encodes CASSELAGGTGELFF.

The chain links TRBV9 to TRBJ2-4; 9 nucleotides agree with TRBD2. V lost 3 bases, J lost 3 bases, and 10 bases stayed unmatched. Germline values: CDR1 SGDLS, CDR2 YYNGEE. The CDR3 covers 17 residues. The CDR3 sequence: CASSGRLAGEGKNIQYF. The CDR3 DNA reads as TGTGCCAGCAGCGGACGATTAGCGGGAGAGGGCAAAAACATTCAGTACTTC.

This sequence joins TRBV5-5 and TRBJ2-3, with TRBD1 identical over 10 bases. J was trimmed by 2 bases and V by 4 bases; bases with no gene match: 1. Germline V CDR1 and CDR2: SGHKS, YYEKEE (reference sequence). CDR3 length: 14 residues. The CDR3 is CASSRQGATDTQYF. The CDR3 DNA follows: TGTGCCAGCAGCAGACAGGGGGCCACAGATACGCAGTATTTT.

The CDR3 loop is CASSLGVALTNEKLFF. CDR3 DNA: TGTGCCAGCAGCTTAGGGGTAGCGCTTACTAATGAAAAACTGTTTTTT. The chain has TRBV11-2 and TRBJ1-4; D unclear. Trimming removed 1 base from V and 2 bases from J, with 11 bases in between. The germline V gene encodes CDR1 SGHAT and CDR2 FQNNGV. The CDR3 totals 16 residues.

Details on this clone: At one of its ends the junction is not consistent with the germline gene, which may arise from a read error. The chain uses TRBV15 and TRBJ1-5; 7 nucleotides agree with TRBD1. Germline V gives CDR1 LNHNV, CDR2 YYDKDF (reference sequence). This CDR3 contains 15 residues. CDR3 sequence reads: CATSKGARGNQPQRF. The CDR3 DNA reads TGTGCCACCAGCAAGGGGGCACGTGGCAATCAGCCCCAGCGTTTT.

The chain combines TRBV2 with TRBJ2-7; unclear D gene. V lost 2 bases to trimming and J lost 2 bases, with 10 bases between them. Germline values: CDR1 SNHLY, CDR2 FYNNEI. The CDR3 is 14 residues long. The chain's CDR3 is CASSEKRTPYEQYF. The CDR3 DNA reads as TGTGCCAGCAGTGAAAAAAGAACCCCCTACGAGCAGTACTTC.

This clone was counted a few times. This chain joins TRBV6-7 and TRBJ2-1, with TRBD2 identical over 8 bases. TRBV6-7 is classed as an ORF, of uncertain function. The CDR3 contains 17 residues. V trimming: 4 bases; J trimming: 0 bases; junction bases outside the gene matches: 8. CDR3 residues: CASSLVRGAHSYNEQFF. CDR3 DNA sequence: TGTGCCAGCAGTTTGGTGCGGGGGGCCCACTCCTACAATGAGCAGTTCTTC.

This chain links TRBV2 with TRBJ1-5; D uncertain. The length of the CDR3 is 13 residues. CDR1 and CDR2 (germline): SNHLY, FYNNEI. V shed 11 bases and J shed 6 bases, with 17 bases lying between them. The CDR3 sequence: CALGDLLSQPQHF. CDR3 DNA sequence: TGTGCCCTAGGAGATCTACTTAGTCAGCCCCAGCATTTT.

The chain employs TRBV6-1 and TRBJ1-5; no clear D. Germline CDR1 is MNHNS and CDR2 is SASEGT. V lost 2 bases to trimming and J lost 3 bases, with 8 bases between them. The CDR3 has 14 amino acids. The CDR3: CASSEWQANQPQHF. The DNA for the CDR3 is TGTGCCAGCAGTGAATGGCAGGCCAATCAGCCCCAGCATTTT.

The V gene is TRBV5-6, the J gene TRBJ1-1; D is unclear. Germline loops: CDR1 SGHDT, CDR2 YYEEEE. This CDR3 has 14 residues. V dropped 1 base and J dropped 1 base, with 8 bases sitting between them. The CDR3 DNA is TGTGCCAGCAGCTTGCGGGCAGGGAACACTGAAGCTTTCTTT. Amino acid sequence: CASSLRAGNTEAFF.

This chain links TRBV5-1 with TRBJ2-7, with D possibly TRBD1 on 5 matching bases. Germline CDR1 is SGHRS and CDR2 is YFSETQ. This CDR3 region has 15 residues. With 0 bases removed from V and 3 bases from J, the gap between germline ends came to 13 bases. The CDR3 loop is CASSLEGEQNYEQYF. CDR3 coding DNA: TGCGCCAGCAGCTTGGAAGGGGAACAAAACTACGAGCAGTACTTC. The full variable domain, in which reference TRBV5-1 and TRBJ2-7 provide the parts outside the CDR3, is KAGVTQTPRYLIKTRGQQVTLSCSPISGHRSVSWYQQTPGQGLQFLFEYFSETQRNKGNFPGRFSGRQFSNSRSEMNVSTLELGDSALYLCASSLEGEQNYEQYFGPGTRLTVT.

The rearrangement links TRBV30 to TRBJ2-4, with D tentatively TRBD1 (5 bases). With 3 bases removed from V and 7 bases from J, the gap between germline ends came to 10 bases. The CDR3 is 12 residues long. Germline assignment: CDR1 GTSNPN and CDR2 SVGIG (reference sequence). The DNA for the CDR3 is TGTGCCTGGAGCGACAGATTGAACATTCAGTACTTC. Translating gives CAWSDRLNIQYF.

This rearrangement joins TRBV7-9 to TRBJ2-1; 14 nucleotides line up with TRBD2. V shed 4 bases, J shed 10 bases, and the junction held 9 bases outside the gene matches. The CDR3 extends over 16 amino acids. Germline CDR1 SEHNR, CDR2 FQNEAQ (reference sequence). The DNA for the CDR3 is TGTGCCAGCAGCTCGGCGGGACTAGCGGGAGTCCGGGAGCAGTTCTTC. Its protein is CASSSAGLAGVREQFF.

This sequence joins TRBV7-8 and TRBJ2-1, with D possibly TRBD2 on 5 matching bases. The germline V and J ends were trimmed by 4 bases and 0 bases, with 10 bases remaining between them. CDR1 and CDR2 (germline): SGHVS, FQNEAQ. The CDR3 runs to 15 residues. CDR3 bases: TGTGCCAGCAGCTCGGACTCGAGCTCCTACAATGAGCAGTTCTTC. Protein: CASSSDSSSYNEQFF.

The DNA of the CDR3 is TGTGCCAGCAGCTCCAACACAAGGGCTGCGGAGCAGTTCTTC. Translation gives CASSSNTRAAEQFF. This chain connects TRBV11-2 to TRBJ2-1; D unclear. The CDR3 consists of 14 residues. Deletions cut 4 bases from V and 10 bases from J, with 17 bases between. Germline values: CDR1 SGHAT, CDR2 FQNNGV.